A single sample is the source of the 25 T cell receptor beta chains below, sequenced in a study of blood T cell repertoires in COVID-19. The assay was immunoSEQ multiplex PCR, and TCRdb's table has in-frame clones only and misses some. Of some 490,000 clones in the sample, approximately 91% are singletons; the top ten hold approximately 8.3%. Input material: PBMCs or T cells enriched from blood (not recorded which). The source is a woman aged 60-75 years who had recovered from COVID-19.

This chain connects TRBV5-8 to TRBJ2-7, with D possibly being TRBD1 (5 bases). The germline V gene has CDR1 SGHTS and CDR2 YDEGEE. The CDR3 is made up of 15 amino acids. Between the trimmed V and J ends, which lost 3 bases and 1 base, there was a span of 14 bases. The DNA of the CDR3 is TGTGCCAGCAGCTCTCGATCGGCAGGGTCCTACGAGCAGTACTTC. It specifies CASSSRSAGSYEQYF.

The chain is built from TRBV7-9 and TRBJ2-2; D gene unclear. V dropped 5 bases and J dropped 3 bases, with 10 bases sitting between them. The CDR3 is made up of 14 amino acids. Germline V CDR1 and CDR2: SEHNR, FQNEAQ (reference sequence). CDR3: CASSPSVDTGELFF. CDR3 sequence (DNA): TGTGCCAGCAGCCCCTCGGTGGACACCGGGGAGCTGTTTTTT.

About this clone itself: Other DNA sequences in the same sample also yield this CDR3. This chain links TRBV10-3 with TRBJ2-3; 13 bases align to TRBD2. V shed 5 bases and J 2 bases; nucleotides not matched to a gene: 4. The germline CDR1 and CDR2 sequences are ENHRY and SYGVKD. CDR3 length: 16 amino acids. CDR3: CAISRLAGGTTDTQYF. CDR3 nucleotide sequence: TGTGCCATCAGTCGACTAGCGGGGGGCACCACAGATACGCAGTATTTT.

This clone was detected only a few times. The chain has TRBV19 and TRBJ1-1; 8 bases match TRBD1. The germline CDR1 and CDR2 sequences are LNHDA and SQIVND (reference sequence). The CDR3 covers 13 residues. V dropped 5 bases and J dropped 5; count of bases not matched to a gene: 4. The CDR3: CASSVTGGTEAFF. The CDR3 region has the DNA TGTGCCAGTAGTGTTACAGGGGGTACTGAAGCTTTCTTT.

There are a few counts of this clone. The V call is TRBV5-6, the J call TRBJ1-2; D not resolved. V was trimmed by 0 bases and J by 2 bases, leaving 11 bases between them. Looked up from germline, CDR1 is SGHDT and CDR2 is YYEEEE. The CDR3 consists of 15 residues. The CDR3 region has the DNA TGTGCCAGCAGCTTGGCCGCGGAATGGAACTATGGCTACACCTTC. It encodes CASSLAAEWNYGYTF.

V usage is TRBV6-5 and J usage is TRBJ1-3; D ambiguous. Germline lookup yields CDR1 MNHEY and CDR2 SVGAGI. The CDR3 sequence is 16 residues long. V lost 0 bases to trimming and J lost 0 bases, with 9 bases between them. DNA of the CDR3: TGTGCCAGCAGTTACTCGGAGGGCCACTCTGGAAACACCATATATTTT. Its translation: CASSYSEGHSGNTIYF.

V gene TRBV21-1 combines with J gene TRBJ2-1; no check of the table's D call, TRBD2, against the DNA was made. TRBV21-1 is designated a pseudogene. The CDR3 extends over 15 amino acids. The CDR3 here is CASSPRGGYSNEQFF. DNA for the CDR3: TGTGCCAGCAGCCCGAGGGGGGGGTACTCAAATGAGCAGTTCTTC.

The J gene is TRBJ2-3, the V gene TRBV6-2 or TRBV6-3; 7 bases map to TRBD1. V shed 7 bases and J 0 bases; nucleotides not matched to a gene: 7. Per the germline V gene, CDR1 is MNHEY and CDR2 is SVGEGT. This CDR3 region has 15 residues. The CDR3 nucleotides are TGTGCCAGCAACCCAGGCAGGGGGAGCACAGATACGCAGTATTTT. Amino acids: CASNPGRGSTDTQYF.

This chain joins TRBV7-2 and TRBJ1-5; D is unclear. Germline loops: CDR1 SGHTA, CDR2 FQGNSA. The CDR3 contains 14 residues. Trimming took 3 bases from V and 0 from J, leaving 6 bases between them. This chain's CDR3 is CASSLQVSNQPQHF. The CDR3 DNA is TGTGCCAGCAGCTTGCAGGTTAGCAATCAGCCCCAGCATTTT.

This clone occurred a few times. J is TRBJ2-5 and V is TRBV19; a possible D gene is TRBD1 (6 bases). The ends were cut back, 5 bases at V and 2 bases at J, with 9 bases in the middle. Germline assignment: CDR1 LNHDA and CDR2 SQIVND (reference sequence). The CDR3 has 13 residues. The CDR3 spells CASSVGQQETQYF. The CDR3 nucleotides read TGTGCCAGTAGTGTGGGACAACAAGAGACCCAGTACTTC.

The J gene is TRBJ2-3, the V gene TRBV5-1; no definite D call. The CDR3 is 15 residues long. The germline V gene has CDR1 SGHRS and CDR2 YFSETQ. The V gene lost 0 bases and the J gene lost 4 bases, with 12 bases spanning the gap. This CDR3 reads CASSLVAGGADTQYF. The CDR3 nucleotides are TGCGCCAGCAGCTTGGTGGCTGGCGGCGCAGATACGCAGTATTTT.

The chain employs TRBV27 and TRBJ2-3, with D perhaps TRBD1 (5 bases). Germline V gene lookup returns CDR1 MNHEY and CDR2 SMNVEV (reference sequence). Trimming took 8 bases from V and 2 from J, leaving 11 bases between them. The CDR3 is 13 amino acids. This CDR3 reads CASHQGATDTQYF. The CDR3 bases are TGTGCCAGCCATCAAGGGGCCACAGATACGCAGTATTTT.

This clone was picked up one time. The CDR3 sequence: CASSLGQHSNQPQHF. In DNA form, the CDR3 reads TGTGCCAGCAGTTTGGGGCAGCATAGCAATCAGCCCCAGCATTTT. This chain connects TRBV28 to TRBJ1-5; perhaps TRBD1 as D (5 bases). The CDR3 length is 15 residues. Germline CDR1 reads MDHEN; CDR2 reads SYDVKM. Trimming removed 3 bases at V and 0 bases at J, with 9 bases between.

The gene calls are TRBV4-1 and TRBJ1-5; 9 nucleotides line up with TRBD1. This CDR3 has 14 residues. With V trimmed by 2 bases and J by 5 bases, 1 base remained unmatched. The V gene's germline CDR1 is MGHRA and CDR2 YSYEKL. CDR3 residues: CASSQRTGDQPQHF. As DNA, the CDR3 is TGCGCCAGCAGCCAAAGGACAGGGGATCAGCCCCAGCATTTT.

The V gene is TRBV7-2, the J gene TRBJ2-7, with D tentatively TRBD1 (8 bases). The germline V and J ends were trimmed by 5 bases and 1 base, with 15 bases remaining between them. The CDR3 runs 15 residues. Germline loops: CDR1 SGHTA, CDR2 FQGNSA. CDR3 in amino acids: CASSPQGGVSYEQYV. The DNA of the CDR3 is TGTGCCAGCAGCCCACAGGGGGGGGTTTCCTACGAGCAGTACGTC.

The genes are TRBV21-1 and TRBJ2-3; the table calls TRBD2, which could not be checked here. TRBV21-1 is annotated as a pseudogene. The CDR3 spans 17 residues. CDR3 loop: CASSKAEAGGQVDTQYF. The CDR3 nucleotides read TGTGCCAGCAGCAAAGCGGAGGCGGGGGGGCAGGTGGATACGCAGTATTTT.

This rearrangement joins TRBV7-2 to TRBJ1-3, with a tentative D call TRBD1 (6 bases). The germline gives CDR1 SGHTA, CDR2 FQGNSA. The CDR3 has 18 amino acids. V was clipped by 1 base and J by 3 bases, with 19 bases between them. The CDR3 here is CASSLVGQGTFGGNTIYF. DNA for the CDR3: TGTGCCAGCAGCTTAGTAGGGCAGGGGACCTTCGGTGGAAACACCATATATTTT.

The chain combines TRBV2 with TRBJ2-7; D is unresolved. This CDR3 is built from 15 residues. The V gene lost 6 bases and the J gene lost 3 bases, with 18 bases spanning the gap. Germline V gene sequence: CDR1 SNHLY, CDR2 FYNNEI. In nucleotides, the CDR3 is TGTGCCAGCAGAAGACACAGCCAGGCGATCTACGAGCAGTACGTC. This translates into CASRRHSQAIYEQYV.

The chain joins TRBV6-5 to TRBJ1-1; maybe TRBD1 (5 bases). The CDR3 extends over 13 amino acids. Germline assignment: CDR1 MNHEY and CDR2 SVGAGI. Trimming shortened V by 6 bases and J by 1 base, and 9 bases separated the two germline ends. CDR3 sequence: CASRQGQNTEAFF. Written as DNA, the CDR3 is TGTGCCAGCAGGCAAGGACAGAACACTGAAGCTTTCTTT.

The V call is TRBV6-5, the J call TRBJ1-1, with 10 bases fitting TRBD1. The CDR3 has 15 residues. The V segment lost 5 bases and the J segment 4 bases; nucleotides outside the gene matches: 7. In germline, CDR1 is MNHEY, CDR2 SVGAGI. The CDR3 region is CASSPRQGAVTEAFF. The CDR3 DNA follows: TGTGCCAGCAGTCCACGACAGGGGGCAGTCACTGAAGCTTTCTTT.

V and J are TRBV18 and TRBJ2-5; maybe TRBD2 (5 bases). V dropped 2 bases and J dropped 5 bases, with 21 bases sitting between them. Germline V gene data show CDR1 as KGHSH and CDR2 as LQKENI. This CDR3 has 17 residues. CDR3 DNA: TGTGCCAGCTCACCAGAGGTCGGCAGGCCTAGAGGGGAGACCCAGTACTTC. It yields the protein CASSPEVGRPRGETQYF.

V is TRBV5-1 and J is TRBJ1-6, with D possibly matching TRBD1 (6 bases). Trimming took off 0 bases at V and 5 bases at J, with 6 bases between the two ends. The CDR3 is 14 amino acids. Germline CDR1 and CDR2: SGHRS and YFSETQ. The CDR3 spells CASSLAGDNSPLHF. DNA for the CDR3: TGCGCCAGCAGCTTGGCAGGGGATAATTCACCCCTCCACTTT. The entire variable domain, with the rest obtained from reference TRBV5-1 and TRBJ1-6, is as follows: KAGVTQTPRYLIKTRGQQVTLSCSPISGHRSVSWYQQTPGQGLQFLFEYFSETQRNKGNFPGRFSGRQFSNSRSEMNVSTLELGDSALYLCASSLAGDNSPLHFGNGTRLTVT.

This chain uses TRBV14 with TRBJ1-1; D is undetermined. In germline, CDR1 is SGHDN, CDR2 FVKESK. V lost 1 base and J lost 0, with 9 bases in between. The CDR3 consists of 15 residues. CDR3 protein: CASSQVFSLNTEAFF. CDR3 DNA sequence: TGTGCCAGCAGCCAAGTGTTTAGTCTGAACACTGAAGCTTTCTTT.

The V and J genes are TRBV10-3 and TRBJ1-2, with 7 bases identical to TRBD1. The CDR3 runs to 12 residues. CDR1 is ENHRY, CDR2 SYGVKD, per germline. V lost 6 bases to trimming and J lost 9 bases; unmatched junction nucleotides: 7. The CDR3 region has the DNA TGTGCCATCAGCGGGGCGACAGGGAGCTACACCTTC. As protein: CAISGATGSYTF.

The V and J genes are TRBV4-1 and TRBJ2-7; 10 nucleotides line up with TRBD2. J gave up 2 bases and V 0 bases, and 4 bases lay outside the gene matches. CDR3 size: 16 residues. CDR1 and CDR2 (germline): MGHRA, YSYEKL. The CDR3 DNA sequence: TGCGCCAGCAGCCAAGAACTAGCGGGGTATCCCTACGAGCAGTACTTC. Residues: CASSQELAGYPYEQYF.